This T cell receptor beta chain was found in a study of memory CD4+ T cells and cytomegalovirus serostatus. Study-wide context: Donors were healthy Belgian adults, 9 CMV seropositive and 24 seronegative.

Single viable CD3+CD4+CD8-CD45RO+ cells were sorted as the memory CD4+ T cells. Sequencing was performed with immunoSEQ multiplex PCR; in TCRdb, only in-frame clones are kept and a portion is missing. The table shows about 92,000 clones, with 80% occurring only once. CDR3 size: 14 residues. J was trimmed by 5 bases and V by 5 bases; bases with no gene match: 7. CDR1 is LNHNV and CDR2 is YYDKDF in the germline V gene (reference sequence). The sequence derives from an adult in good health and CMV-seropositive. The material sequenced was memory CD4+ T cells from blood. The V gene is TRBV15, the J gene TRBJ2-3, with 7 bases aligning to TRBD2. CDR3 residues: CATSVGGDQDTQYF. In nucleotides, the CDR3 is TGTGCCACCAGCGTTGGGGGGGATCAAGATACGCAGTATTTT.